Presented here are 21 T cell receptor beta chains from one specimen sequenced in a study of cytomegalovirus exposure and HLA in healthy donors. Researchers ran the PCR with 60 Vbeta and 13 Jbeta primers. Repertoires were generated with immunoSEQ multiplex PCR, while TCRdb's copy carries only in-frame clones and drops some. The data show 60,000 to 70,000 clones, with roughly two thirds seen just once and 3% to 3.5% held by the top ten. The sample consisted of PBMCs. The receptors here all came from a woman aged 45-65 years in good health and CMV-seronegative.

This clone was detected only once. The chain recombines TRBV9 with TRBJ2-1, with 7 bases that match TRBD2. This CDR3 comprises 15 residues. V dropped 6 bases and J dropped 1; count of bases not matched to a gene: 7. In germline, CDR1 is SGDLS, CDR2 YYNGEE. Here the CDR3 DNA reads TGTGCCAGCACCAAAAGCGGGAATTCCTACAATGAGCAGTTCTTC. Residues: CASTKSGNSYNEQFF.

V and J are TRBV30 and TRBJ2-5; TRBD2 matches at 11 bases. Unmatched junction bases numbered 10, after V lost 5 bases and J lost 5 bases. There are 15 residues in the CDR3. CDR1 GTSNPN and CDR2 SVGIG come from the germline V gene (reference sequence). CDR3: CAWGTSGAPGETQYF. As DNA, the CDR3 is TGTGCCTGGGGGACTAGCGGTGCTCCGGGGGAGACCCAGTACTTC.

The chain joins TRBV28 to TRBJ1-1, with 8 nucleotides matching TRBD1. Germline CDR1 MDHEN, CDR2 SYDVKM. There are 15 residues in the CDR3. Trimming took 4 bases from V and 3 from J; bases not matched to a gene: 7. The CDR3: CASSSPQGGHTEAFF. CDR3 DNA sequence: TGTGCCAGCAGTTCCCCACAGGGGGGGCACACTGAAGCTTTCTTT. Based on the CDR3 plus reference TRBV28 and TRBJ1-1, the full variable domain is DVKVTQSSRYLVKRTGEKVFLECVQDMDHENMFWYRQDPGLGLRLIYFSYDVKMKEKGDIPEGYSVSREKKERFSLILESASTNQTSMYLCASSSPQGGHTEAFFGQGTRLTVV.

V is TRBV7-9 and J is TRBJ2-3; TRBD2 aligns across 8 bases. This CDR3 region has 16 residues. The junction had 9 bases not matched to a gene; V was cut back by 4 bases and J by 3 bases. Germline loops: CDR1 SEHNR, CDR2 FQNEAQ (reference sequence). The CDR3 DNA reads TGTGCCAGCAGCTACTACTCAGCGGGAGCAACAGATACGCAGTATTTT. It codes for CASSYYSAGATDTQYF.

This clone was seen more than once but under ten times. The chain recombines TRBV5-1 with TRBJ1-2; D ambiguous. Germline lookup yields CDR1 SGHRS and CDR2 YFSETQ. V gave up 6 bases and J gave up 0 bases, with 12 bases separating them. The CDR3 extends over 14 amino acids. The CDR3 DNA reads as TGCGCCAGCAAGATACAGCCTTCTAACTATGGCTACACCTTC. Translating it yields CASKIQPSNYGYTF.

The rearrangement links TRBV25-1 to TRBJ1-1; D is unresolved. Germline CDR1 is MGHDK and CDR2 is SYGVNS. V lost 4 bases and J lost 3, with 15 bases in between. The CDR3 has 15 residues. The CDR3 protein is CASSAQAGWDTEAFF. CDR3 DNA: TGTGCCAGCAGTGCCCAGGCCGGATGGGACACTGAAGCTTTCTTT. The variable domain in full, with the rest retrieved from reference TRBV25-1 and TRBJ1-1, is EADIYQTPRYLVIGTGKKITLECSQTMGHDKMYWYQQDPGMELHLIHYSYGVNSTEKGDLSSESTVSRIRTEHFPLTLESARPSHTSQYLCASSAQAGWDTEAFFGQGTRLTVV.

This rearrangement joins TRBV5-1 to TRBJ2-7, with D possibly being TRBD1 (5 bases). V was cut by 0 bases and J by 6 bases, with 10 bases left in between. The germline V gene has CDR1 SGHRS and CDR2 YFSETQ. The CDR3 is 13 residues long. The CDR3 reads CASSLGGHPEQYF. CDR3 nucleotides: TGCGCCAGCAGCTTGGGTGGACATCCCGAGCAGTACTTC.

This chain uses TRBV6-5 with TRBJ2-7, with TRBD1 as a possible D gene (7 bases). Looked up from germline, CDR1 is MNHEY and CDR2 is SVGAGI. Trimming removed 4 bases at V and 2 bases at J, with 18 bases between. The length of the CDR3 is 16 residues. This CDR3 reads CASSSAQGGDTYEQYF. In DNA form, the CDR3 reads TGTGCCAGCAGTTCCGCGCAGGGGGGAGACACCTACGAGCAGTACTTC.

Concerning this clone itself: An end of the junction differs from the germline gene, which may be a read error. This rearrangement joins TRBV4-3 to TRBJ2-2, with 7 bases aligning to TRBD2. This CDR3 region has 19 residues. The germline CDR1 and CDR2 sequences are LGHNA and YSLEER. In DNA, the CDR3 is TGCGCCAGCATCCAAGAATCCTCCGTCGCGGGAGTCTACACCGGGGAGCTGTTTTTT. Amino acid sequence: CASIQESSVAGVYTGELFF.

The chain employs TRBV15 and TRBJ1-3, with D hard to call. Germline CDR1 reads LNHNV; CDR2 reads YYDKDF (reference sequence). V was trimmed by 5 bases and J by 0 bases, leaving 17 bases between them. The CDR3 loop spans 17 amino acids. The CDR3 sequence is CATSLIGSVYSGNTIYF. The CDR3 region has the DNA TGTGCCACCAGCCTGATTGGTAGCGTTTACTCTGGAAACACCATATATTTT.

This sequence joins TRBV4-3 and TRBJ2-1; 7 positions match TRBD2. J was trimmed by 2 bases and V by 0 bases; bases with no gene match: 7. Germline V lookup: CDR1 LGHNA, CDR2 YSLEER. The CDR3 length is 17 residues. CDR3 sequence: CASSQDSGEGPYNEQFF. The DNA of the CDR3 is TGCGCCAGCAGCCAAGATTCGGGGGAGGGTCCCTACAATGAGCAGTTCTTC.

The rearrangement joins TRBV9 to TRBJ2-7, with D perhaps TRBD1 (5 bases). Looked up from germline, CDR1 is SGDLS and CDR2 is YYNGEE. Trimming shortened V by 0 bases and J by 6 bases, and 7 bases separated the two germline ends. The CDR3 length is 12 residues. CDR3 sequence: CASSVEGAEQYF. The CDR3 DNA reads TGTGCCAGCAGCGTAGAAGGGGCCGAGCAGTACTTC.

This chain's CDR3 is CASSPSVQETQYF. The CDR3 DNA sequence: TGTGCCAGCAGCCCTAGCGTCCAAGAGACCCAGTACTTC. This chain joins TRBV7-2 and TRBJ2-5; possible D gene TRBD2, 6 bases. There are 13 residues in the CDR3. The V end was cut by 5 bases, the J end by 1 base, with 8 bases between. Germline-derived CDR1 and CDR2 are SGHTA and FQGNSA.

This chain links TRBV5-6 with TRBJ1-4; a weak D match, TRBD1 (6 bases). V shed 3 bases and J shed 7 bases, with 19 bases lying between them. Looked up from germline, CDR1 is SGHDT and CDR2 is YYEEEE. The length of the CDR3 is 16 residues. CDR3 DNA: TGTGCCAGCAGCTCGGTCTCCAGGGGCATAGGTGAAAAACTGTTTTTT. Amino acids: CASSSVSRGIGEKLFF.

This clone was seen a handful of times. This chain joins TRBV30 and TRBJ1-4; D uncertain. The CDR3 spans 15 residues. Trimming removed 4 bases at V and 0 bases at J, with 12 bases between. Germline V gene lookup returns CDR1 GTSNPN and CDR2 SVGIG (reference sequence). This CDR3 is CAWTDGIATNEKLFF. CDR3 nucleotides: TGTGCCTGGACGGACGGGATCGCAACTAATGAAAAACTGTTTTTT.

This clone was detected only a few times. This chain links TRBV10-3 with TRBJ1-3; a possible D gene is TRBD1 (5 bases). The V end was cut by 6 bases, the J end by 1 base, with 10 bases between. The CDR3 runs to 14 residues. Germline V gives CDR1 ENHRY, CDR2 SYGVKD. The CDR3 region is CAIRTTVSGNTIYF. The CDR3 DNA sequence: TGTGCCATCAGGACGACAGTTTCTGGAAACACCATATATTTT.

This clone appeared a few times. This chain uses TRBV5-1 with TRBJ2-5; TRBD2 matches 15 bases. Germline V gene data show CDR1 as SGHRS and CDR2 as YFSETQ. V was pared by 10 bases and J by 4 bases, with 2 bases of the junction left unmatched. This CDR3 spans 13 amino acids. The CDR3 sequence is CASGLAGGETQYF. For the CDR3, the DNA is TGCGCCTCGGGACTAGCGGGAGGAGAGACCCAGTACTTC.

This sequence joins TRBV6-4 and TRBJ1-2; no definite D call. Germline CDR1 is MRHNA and CDR2 is SNTAGT. This CDR3 contains 13 residues. Trimming left V 3 bases short and J 4 bases short, with 9 bases between. In DNA form, the CDR3 reads TGTGCCAGCAGTGAAACCAGAGGCTATGGCTACACCTTC. Encoded protein: CASSETRGYGYTF.

The V and J genes are TRBV7-6 and TRBJ1-2; possibly TRBD1 for D (5 bases). Germline assignment: CDR1 SGHVS and CDR2 FNYEAQ. The CDR3 is 15 residues long. The V end was cut by 0 bases, the J end by 4 bases, with 12 bases between. CDR3 sequence (DNA): TGTGCCAGCAGCTTAGCCCACCAGGGTGGCTATGGCTACACCTTC. It codes for CASSLAHQGGYGYTF. The entire variable domain, with the rest obtained from reference TRBV7-6 and TRBJ1-2, is as follows: GAGVSQSPRYKVTKRGQDVALRCDPISGHVSLYWYRQALGQGPEFLTYFNYEAQQDKSGLPNDRFSAERPEGSISTLTIQRTEQRDSAMYRCASSLAHQGGYGYTFGSGTRLTVV.

In this sample, this clone turned up once. The rearrangement links TRBV7-9 to TRBJ1-2, with 7 bases matching TRBD1. The junction had 4 bases not matched to a gene; V was cut back by 5 bases and J by 4 bases. This CDR3 has 13 residues. Germline CDR1 and CDR2: SEHNR and FQNEAQ (reference sequence). CDR3 amino acids: CASSLGTVYGYTF. The DNA of the CDR3 is TGTGCCAGCAGCCTCGGGACAGTCTATGGCTACACCTTC.

The V and J genes are TRBV6-6 and TRBJ1-4, with D tentatively TRBD1 (6 bases). This CDR3 region has 13 residues. V dropped 10 bases and J dropped 4 bases, with 13 bases sitting between them. The germline gives CDR1 MNHNY, CDR2 SVGAGI (reference sequence). CDR3 sequence (DNA): TGTGCCATTAAAACAGGGAATAATGAAAAACTGTTTTTT. This translates into CAIKTGNNEKLFF.